The clone carrying this T cell receptor beta chain was seen ten or more times. Its antigen is unidentified. V lost 4 bases to trimming and J lost 3 bases; unmatched junction nucleotides: 26. The CDR3 is 21 amino acids. CDR1 and CDR2 from the germline V gene are SGHVS and FQNEAQ. The data were taken from a study of T cell repertoires in cytomegalovirus infection. MiXCR was run by TCRdb on the reads, yielding one entry per CDR3 protein. The sample includes about 110,000 distinct CDR3 sequences, over 9% of them seen just once. Material: PBMCs, sequenced either directly or after in vitro stimulation (not recorded which). The chain links TRBV7-8 to TRBJ2-7; 8 bases match TRBD1. The sequence came from a human donor in good health (CMV status not recorded). Some clones in this sample may be carry-over from other donors' samples. In nucleotides, the CDR3 is TGTGCCAGCAGCTACCCTGGCGGGACAGGACTCGGCGGGACTCTGAGCTACGAGCAGTACTTC. It translates to CASSYPGGTGLGGTLSYEQYF.